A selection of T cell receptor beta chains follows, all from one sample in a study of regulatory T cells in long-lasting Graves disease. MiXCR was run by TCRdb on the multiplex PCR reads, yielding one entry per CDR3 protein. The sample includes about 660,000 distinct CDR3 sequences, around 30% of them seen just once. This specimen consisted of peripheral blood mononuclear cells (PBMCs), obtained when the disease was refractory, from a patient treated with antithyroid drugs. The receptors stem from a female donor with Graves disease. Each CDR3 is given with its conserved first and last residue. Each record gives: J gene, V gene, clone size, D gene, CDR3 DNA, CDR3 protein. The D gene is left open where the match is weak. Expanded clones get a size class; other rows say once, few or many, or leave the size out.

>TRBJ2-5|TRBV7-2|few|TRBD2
TGTGCCAGCAGCCCGAGTCTAGCGGGGAGGGAAGAGACCCAGTACTTC
CASSPSLAGREETQYF
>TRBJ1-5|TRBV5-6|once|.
TGTGCCAGCAGCTTGGCTCAGGGGAATAGCAATCAGCCCCAGCATTTT
CASSLAQGNSNQPQHF
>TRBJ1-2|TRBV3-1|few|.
TGTGCCAGCAGCCACGTCACGGCGTTCTTTGGCTACACCTTC
CASSHVTAFFGYTF
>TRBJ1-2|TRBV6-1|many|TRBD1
TGTGCCAGCGCCAAACGACAGGGGATCTATGGCTACACCTTC
CASAKRQGIYGYTF
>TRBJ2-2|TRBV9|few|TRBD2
TGTGCCAGCACCCGACGGGGGGATGCCGGGGAGCTGTTTTTT
CASTRRGDAGELFF
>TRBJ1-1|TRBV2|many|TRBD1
TGTGCCAGCAGCCTTAAAGGGACAGCTAACACTGAAGCTTTCTTT
CASSLKGTANTEAFF
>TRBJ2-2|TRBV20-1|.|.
TGCAGTGCTAGGATTACCACCGGGGAGCTGTTTTTT
CSARITTGELFF
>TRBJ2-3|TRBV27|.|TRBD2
TGTGCCAGCAGTCTTAGCGGGAGCACAGATACGCAGTATTTT
CASSLSGSTDTQYF
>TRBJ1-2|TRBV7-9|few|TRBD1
TGTGCCAGCAGCAGGGGACAGTTAGCGAGCTATGGCTACACCTTC
CASSRGQLASYGYTF
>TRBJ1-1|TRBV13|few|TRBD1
TGTGCCAGCAGCCCGTCGGGACAGACGAAAGCTTTCTTT
CASSPSGQTKAFF
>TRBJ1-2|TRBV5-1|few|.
TGCGCCAGCAGCTTTGGACAGAATACTCCCAACTATGGCTACACCTTC
CASSFGQNTPNYGYTF
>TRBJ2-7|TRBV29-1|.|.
TGCAGCGCTGAAGGACAGACCTACTACGAGCAGTACTTC
CSAEGQTYYEQYF
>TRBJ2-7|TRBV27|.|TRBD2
TGTGCCAGCAGTTTCAAACCCACTAGCGCCTACGAGCAGTACTTC
CASSFKPTSAYEQYF
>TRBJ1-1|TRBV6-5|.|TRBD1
TGTGCCAGCAGTTACCTCGACAGGGTCACTGAAGCTTTCTTT
CASSYLDRVTEAFF
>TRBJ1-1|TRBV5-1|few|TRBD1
TGCGCCAGCAGCTCGGACAGGGCTCTTAAAGCTTTCTTT
CASSSDRALKAFF
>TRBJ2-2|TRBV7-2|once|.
TGTGCCAGCAGCTTCCGGACTACGACCCTCACCGGGGAGCTGTTTTTT
CASSFRTTTLTGELFF
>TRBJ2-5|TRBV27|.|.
TGTGCCAGCAGCGACTTCGGACAAGAGACCCAGTACTTC
CASSDFGQETQYF
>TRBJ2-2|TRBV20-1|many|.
TGCAGTGCTAGAGTCGTTCTAGCACCGAACACCGGGGAGCTGTTTTTT
CSARVVLAPNTGELFF
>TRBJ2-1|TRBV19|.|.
TGTGCCAGTAGTAGTAGGAGTGACTACAATGAGCAGTTCTTC
CASSSRSDYNEQFF
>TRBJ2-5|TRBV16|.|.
TGTGCCAGCAGCCTCACCCGGCCCCAAGAGACCCAGTACTTC
CASSLTRPQETQYF
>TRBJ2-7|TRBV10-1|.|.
TGCGCCAGCAGTCGGCGGATCCCCCCACCCGAGCAGTACTTC
CASSRRIPPPEQYF
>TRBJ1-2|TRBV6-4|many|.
TGTGCCAGCAGTTCGACTCATGGACCTAACTATGGCTACACCTTC
CASSSTHGPNYGYTF
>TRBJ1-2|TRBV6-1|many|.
TGTGCCAGCAGTGACAGCATCTATGGCTACACCTTC
CASSDSIYGYTF
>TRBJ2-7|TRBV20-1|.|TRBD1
TGCAGTGCTAGAGATTTGAGGGGGCTTTACTACGAGCAGTACTTC
CSARDLRGLYYEQYF
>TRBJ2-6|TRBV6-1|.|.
TGTGCCAGCAGAACCCCTCGGGACTCTGGGGCCAACGTCCTGACTTTC
CASRTPRDSGANVLTF
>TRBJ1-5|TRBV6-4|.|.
TGTGCCAGCAGTCGCCTAGATAGCAATCAGCCCCAGCATTTT
CASSRLDSNQPQHF